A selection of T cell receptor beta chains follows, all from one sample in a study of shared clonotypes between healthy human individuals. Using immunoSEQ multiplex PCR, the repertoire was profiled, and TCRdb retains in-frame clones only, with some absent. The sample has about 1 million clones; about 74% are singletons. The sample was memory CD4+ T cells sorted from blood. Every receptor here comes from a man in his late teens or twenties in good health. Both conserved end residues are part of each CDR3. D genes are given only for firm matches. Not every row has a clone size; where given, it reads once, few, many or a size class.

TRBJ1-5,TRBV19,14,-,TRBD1,CASSGTGGNQPQHF,TGTGCCAGTAGCGGGACAGGGGGCAATCAGCCCCAGCATTTT
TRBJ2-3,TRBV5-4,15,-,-,CASSSPRDSTDTQYF,TGTGCCAGCAGTTCTCCCAGGGACTCCACAGATACGCAGTATTTT
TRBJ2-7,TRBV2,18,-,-,CASGQDRPRTVLFYEQYF,TGTGCCAGCGGCCAAGATCGACCACGGACAGTTCTCTTCTACGAGCAGTACTTC
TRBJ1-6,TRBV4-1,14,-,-,CASSSGGGYSPLHF,TGCGCCAGCAGCAGTGGGGGGGGCTATTCACCCCTCCACTTT
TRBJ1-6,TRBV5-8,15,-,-,CASSLGAFGGSPLHF,TGTGCCAGCAGCTTAGGAGCATTTGGAGGTTCACCCCTCCACTTT
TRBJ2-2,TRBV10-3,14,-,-,CAISVTDNTGELFF,TGTGCCATCAGCGTGACTGATAACACCGGGGAGCTGTTTTTT
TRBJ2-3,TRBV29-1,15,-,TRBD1,CSFSPGQGTRGTQYF,TGCAGCTTTAGTCCGGGACAGGGCACGCGGGGTACGCAGTATTTT
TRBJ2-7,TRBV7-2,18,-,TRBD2,CASSSVGSSGRARNEQYF,TGTGCCAGCAGCTCCGTTGGCTCTAGCGGGAGGGCAAGGAACGAGCAGTACTTC
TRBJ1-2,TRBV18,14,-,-,CASSPPGQGYGYTF,TGTGCCAGCTCACCACCGGGGCAGGGGTATGGCTACACCTTC
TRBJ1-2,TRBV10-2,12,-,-,CASSESNGEYTF,TGCGCCAGCAGTGAGTCGAACGGGGAATACACCTTC
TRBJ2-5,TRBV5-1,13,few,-,CASSFGSSETQYF,TGCGCCAGCAGCTTCGGCAGTTCAGAGACCCAGTACTTC
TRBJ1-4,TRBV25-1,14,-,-,CASSEDGPNEKLFF,TGTGCCAGCAGTGAAGACGGACCCAATGAAAAACTGTTTTTT
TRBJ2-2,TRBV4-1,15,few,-,CASSQAAIGPWELFF,TGCGCCAGCAGCCAAGCGGCAATTGGTCCCTGGGAGCTGTTTTTT
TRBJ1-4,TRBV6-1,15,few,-,CASSEGGKPNEKLFF,TGTGCCAGCAGTGAAGGCGGAAAGCCTAATGAAAAACTGTTTTTT
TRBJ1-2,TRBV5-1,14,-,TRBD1,CASSYEGQGGGYTF,TGCGCCAGCAGCTACGAGGGACAGGGCGGGGGCTACACCTTC
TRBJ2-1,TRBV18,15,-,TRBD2,CASSLGLAGSGEQFF,TGTGCCAGCTCACTAGGACTAGCGGGGAGCGGTGAGCAGTTCTTC
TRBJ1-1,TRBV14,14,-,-,CASSATTGPGGAFF,TGTGCCAGCAGCGCCACAACCGGGCCTGGCGGAGCTTTCTTT
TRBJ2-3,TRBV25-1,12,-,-,CASSALGDTQYF,TGTGCCAGCAGTGCATTGGGGGATACGCAGTATTTT